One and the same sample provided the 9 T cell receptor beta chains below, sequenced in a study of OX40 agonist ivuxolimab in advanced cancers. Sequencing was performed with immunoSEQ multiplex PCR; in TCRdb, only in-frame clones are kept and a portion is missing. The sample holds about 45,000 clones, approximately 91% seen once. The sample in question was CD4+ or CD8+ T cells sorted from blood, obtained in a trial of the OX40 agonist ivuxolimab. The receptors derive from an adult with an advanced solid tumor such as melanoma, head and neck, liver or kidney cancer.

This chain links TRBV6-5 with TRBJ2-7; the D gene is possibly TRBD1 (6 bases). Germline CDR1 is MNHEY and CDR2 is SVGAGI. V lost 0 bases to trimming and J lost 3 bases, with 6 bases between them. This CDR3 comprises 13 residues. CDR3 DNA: TGTGCCAGCAGTTACTCGGACAGCTACGAGCAGTACTTC. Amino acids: CASSYSDSYEQYF.

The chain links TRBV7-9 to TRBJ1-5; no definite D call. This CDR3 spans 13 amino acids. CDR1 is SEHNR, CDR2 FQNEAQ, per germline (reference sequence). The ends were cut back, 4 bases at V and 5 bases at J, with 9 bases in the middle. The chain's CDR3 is CASSSDGDQPQHF. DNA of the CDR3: TGTGCCAGCAGCTCCGACGGGGATCAGCCCCAGCATTTT.

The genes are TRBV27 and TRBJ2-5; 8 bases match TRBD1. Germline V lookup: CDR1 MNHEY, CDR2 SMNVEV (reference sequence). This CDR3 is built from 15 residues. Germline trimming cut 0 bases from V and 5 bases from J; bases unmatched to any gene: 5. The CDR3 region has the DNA TGTGCCAGCAGTTTATCAACAGGGGGAAGGGAGACCCAGTACTTC. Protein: CASSLSTGGRETQYF.

The CDR3 region has the DNA TGTGCCAGCAGTTCTTACGGAGACTCCTACGAGCAGTACTTC. Translated: CASSSYGDSYEQYF. V usage is TRBV27 and J usage is TRBJ2-7; D is ambiguous. The CDR3 spans 14 residues. Between the trimmed V and J ends, which lost 4 bases and 0 bases, there was a span of 10 bases. The V gene's germline CDR1 is MNHEY and CDR2 SMNVEV (reference sequence).

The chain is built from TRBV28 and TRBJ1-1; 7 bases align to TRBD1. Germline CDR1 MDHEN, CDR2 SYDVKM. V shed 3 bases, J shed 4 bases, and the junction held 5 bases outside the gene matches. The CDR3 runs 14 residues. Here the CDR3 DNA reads TGTGCCAGCAGTTTGACAGGGATGGGCACTGAAGCTTTCTTT. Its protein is CASSLTGMGTEAFF.

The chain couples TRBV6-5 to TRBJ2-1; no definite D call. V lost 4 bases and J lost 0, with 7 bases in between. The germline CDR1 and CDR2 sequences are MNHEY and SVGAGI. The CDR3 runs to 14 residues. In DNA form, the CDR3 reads TGTGCCAGCAGTTTGTCTAGCTCCTACAATGAGCAGTTCTTC. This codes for CASSLSSSYNEQFF.

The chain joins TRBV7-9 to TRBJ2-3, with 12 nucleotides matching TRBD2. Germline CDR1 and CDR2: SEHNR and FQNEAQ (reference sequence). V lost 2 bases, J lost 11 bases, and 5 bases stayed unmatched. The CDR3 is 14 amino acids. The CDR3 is CASSLSLAGGRQYF. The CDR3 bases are TGTGCCAGCAGCTTATCCCTAGCGGGGGGGAGGCAGTATTTT.

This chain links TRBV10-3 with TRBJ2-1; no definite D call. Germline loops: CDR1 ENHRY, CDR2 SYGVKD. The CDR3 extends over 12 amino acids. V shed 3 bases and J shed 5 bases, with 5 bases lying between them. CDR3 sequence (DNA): TGTGCCATCAGTGACGGAAACAATGAGCAGTTCTTC. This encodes CAISDGNNEQFF.

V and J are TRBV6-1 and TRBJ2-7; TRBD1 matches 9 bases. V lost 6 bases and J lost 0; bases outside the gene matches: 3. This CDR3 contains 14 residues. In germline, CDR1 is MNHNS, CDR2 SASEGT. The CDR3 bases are TGTGCCAGCAGCTGGACAGGGGACTCCTACGAGCAGTACTTC. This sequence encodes CASSWTGDSYEQYF.